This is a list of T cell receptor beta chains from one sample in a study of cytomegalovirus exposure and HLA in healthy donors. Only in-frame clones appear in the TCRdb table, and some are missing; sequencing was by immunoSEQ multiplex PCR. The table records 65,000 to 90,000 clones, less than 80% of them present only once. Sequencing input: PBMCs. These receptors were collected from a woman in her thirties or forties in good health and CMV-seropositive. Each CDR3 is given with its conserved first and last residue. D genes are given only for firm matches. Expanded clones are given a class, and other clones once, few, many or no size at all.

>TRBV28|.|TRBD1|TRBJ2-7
TGTGCCAGCAGACCGGGACAGGGGGCGCGCGAGCAGTACTTC
CASRPGQGAREQYF
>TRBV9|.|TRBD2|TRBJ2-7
TGTGCCAGCAGCCCGACTAGCGGGGGGATTTACGAGCAGTACTTC
CASSPTSGGIYEQYF
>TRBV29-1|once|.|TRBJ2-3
TGCAGCGTTGAGGGCGCAGGGTCTAGCACAGATACGCAGTATTTT
CSVEGAGSSTDTQYF
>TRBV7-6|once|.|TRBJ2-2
TGTGCCAGCAGCAAAAATCCCGGGACAATGAACACCGGGGAGCTGTTTTTT
CASSKNPGTMNTGELFF
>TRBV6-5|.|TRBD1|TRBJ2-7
TGTGCCAGCAGTTCACTATCCGGACAGGGTTCCTACGAGCAGTACTTC
CASSSLSGQGSYEQYF
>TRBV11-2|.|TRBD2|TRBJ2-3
TGTGCCAGCAGACTTAGATATCGGCGGGGGGACTACACAGATACGCAGTATTTT
CASRLRYRRGDYTDTQYF
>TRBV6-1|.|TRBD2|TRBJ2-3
TGTGCCAGCAGCCTAGCGGGGGGACTAAGTACGCAGTATTTT
CASSLAGGLSTQYF
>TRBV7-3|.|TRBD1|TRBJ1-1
TGTGCCAGCAGCTTTCAGGGGGGAAACACTGAAGCTTTCTTT
CASSFQGGNTEAFF
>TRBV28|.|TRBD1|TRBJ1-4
TGTGCCAGCACCAAACAGGGGAACGAAAAACTGTTTTTT
CASTKQGNEKLFF
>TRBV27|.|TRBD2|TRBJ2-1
TGTGCCAGCAGTTTACTGAGCGGGGGGGCCCATGAGCAGTTCTTC
CASSLLSGGAHEQFF
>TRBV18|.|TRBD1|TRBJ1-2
TGTGCCAGCTCACCAGGGACAGATGCTGGCTACACCTTC
CASSPGTDAGYTF
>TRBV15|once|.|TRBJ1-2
TGTGCCACCAGCAGAGATTGGCAGAACTATGGCTACACCTTC
CATSRDWQNYGYTF
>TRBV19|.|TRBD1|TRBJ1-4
TGTGCCAGTAGTAAGGACAGGGGGCCTATTAATGAAAAACTGTTTTTT
CASSKDRGPINEKLFF
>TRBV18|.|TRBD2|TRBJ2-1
TGTGCCAGCTCACCCAGCGGGGGGGCCTACAATGAGCAGTTCTTC
CASSPSGGAYNEQFF
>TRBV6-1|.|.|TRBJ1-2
TGTGCCAGCAGTGAACGCATAGCTAACTATGGCTACACCTTC
CASSERIANYGYTF
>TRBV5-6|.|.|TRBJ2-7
TGTGCCAGCAGCTTGGGTTTGGGGGGCGAGCAGTACTTC
CASSLGLGGEQYF
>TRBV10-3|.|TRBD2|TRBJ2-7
TGTGCCATCACGCCTGCTTGGCGGGGGTTCTCCTACGAGCAGTACTTC
CAITPAWRGFSYEQYF
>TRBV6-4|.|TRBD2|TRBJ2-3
TGTGCCAGCAGTGACTTAGCGGGGGGTTCCACAGATACGCAGTATTTT
CASSDLAGGSTDTQYF
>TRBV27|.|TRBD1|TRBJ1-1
TGTGCCAGCAGTCCGCTAGAGGGGGCGGGCACTGAAGCTTTCTTT
CASSPLEGAGTEAFF
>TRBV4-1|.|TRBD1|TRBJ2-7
TGCGCCAGCAGCCGAGAGGGGGGACAGGGGGTAAACTACGAGCAGTACTTC
CASSREGGQGVNYEQYF
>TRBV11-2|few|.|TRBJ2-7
TGTGCCAGCAGCTTAGATTCGGGGGGCTTCGCCTACGAGCAGTACTTC
CASSLDSGGFAYEQYF
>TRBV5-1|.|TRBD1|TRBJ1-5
TGCGCCAGCAGCAAACCAGGGGGCGGGTATAGCAATCAGCCCCAGCATTTT
CASSKPGGGYSNQPQHF